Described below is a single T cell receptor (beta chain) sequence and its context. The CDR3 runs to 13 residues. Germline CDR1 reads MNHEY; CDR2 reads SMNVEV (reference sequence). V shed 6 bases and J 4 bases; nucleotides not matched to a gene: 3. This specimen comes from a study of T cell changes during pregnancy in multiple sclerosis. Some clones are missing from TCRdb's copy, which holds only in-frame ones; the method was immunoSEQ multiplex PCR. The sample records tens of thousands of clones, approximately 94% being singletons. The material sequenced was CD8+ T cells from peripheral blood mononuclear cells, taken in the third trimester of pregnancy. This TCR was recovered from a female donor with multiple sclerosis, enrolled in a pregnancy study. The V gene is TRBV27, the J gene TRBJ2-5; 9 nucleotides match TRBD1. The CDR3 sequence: CASSPTGGETQYF. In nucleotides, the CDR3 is TGTGCCAGCAGCCCGACAGGGGGAGAGACCCAGTACTTC.